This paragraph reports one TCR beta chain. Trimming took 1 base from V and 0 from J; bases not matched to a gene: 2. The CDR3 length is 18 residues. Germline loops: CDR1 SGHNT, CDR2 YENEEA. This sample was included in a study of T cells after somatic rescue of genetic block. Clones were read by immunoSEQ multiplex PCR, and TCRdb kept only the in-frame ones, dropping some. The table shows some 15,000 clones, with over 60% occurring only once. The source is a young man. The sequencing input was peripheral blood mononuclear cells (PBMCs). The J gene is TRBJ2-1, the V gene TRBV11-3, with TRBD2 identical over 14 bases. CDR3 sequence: CASSLGGTSGSSYNEQFF. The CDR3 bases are TGTGCCAGCAGCTTAGGGGGGACTAGCGGGAGCTCCTACAATGAGCAGTTCTTC.